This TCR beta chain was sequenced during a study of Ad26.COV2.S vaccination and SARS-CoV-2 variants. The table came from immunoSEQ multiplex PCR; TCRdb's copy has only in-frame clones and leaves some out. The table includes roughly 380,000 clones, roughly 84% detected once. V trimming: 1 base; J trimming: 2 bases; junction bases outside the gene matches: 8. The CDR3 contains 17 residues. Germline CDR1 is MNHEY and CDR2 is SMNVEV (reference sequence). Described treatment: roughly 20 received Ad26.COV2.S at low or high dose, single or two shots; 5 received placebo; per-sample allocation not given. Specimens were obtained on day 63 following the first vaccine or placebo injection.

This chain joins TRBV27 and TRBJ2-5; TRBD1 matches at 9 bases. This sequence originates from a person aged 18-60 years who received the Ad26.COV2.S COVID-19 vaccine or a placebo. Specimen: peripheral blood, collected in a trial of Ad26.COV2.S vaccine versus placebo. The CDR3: CASSLYGTGTSQETQYF. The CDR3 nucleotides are TGTGCCAGCAGTTTATATGGGACAGGGACAAGTCAAGAGACCCAGTACTTC.